This T cell receptor (beta chain) comes out of a study of prognosis after radiotherapy for stage I lung cancer (dated by TCRdb to the early 2020s). General notes on the study: Around 19 stage I NSCLC patients were enrolled in Nanjing, China, between 2018 and 2019. Stage I lung tumors that were newly diagnosed and primary were found in 14 to 15 patients, while a few patients had oligometastatic NSCLC after surgical resection of the primary tumor. Every patient was regarded as medically inoperable, because of comorbidities in over 10 cases and refusal of surgery in several cases. The cohort comprised fewer than 15 men and about 6 women with a median age of around 74 years, ranging from about 53 to 85 years. Eleven to twelve patients had adenocarcinoma and roughly 7 had squamous cell carcinoma as the tumor histology. SBRT was delivered in 3 to 5 fractions with a biologically effective dose of at least 100 Gy, and image-guided IMRT or VMAT was used for delivery. Concurrent therapy was not administered to any patient alongside SBRT. Four of the 19 patients developed distant metastases after SBRT, at a median of roughly seven months; the other 15 showed no significant progression. Peripheral blood TCR beta repertoires were profiled in stage I NSCLC patients before and after stereotactic body radiotherapy, and the repertoires were related to distant failure. The study took one blood sample before SBRT and one after SBRT from each of 19 patients and sequenced all 40 or so samples.

Concerning this clonotype itself: This receptor's antigen is unknown. Given a much more abundant clone one base away, this may be a read error.

For CDR1 and CDR2, the germline V gene (reference sequence) lists SGHNT and YYREEE. From the cysteine up to the phenylalanine, the CDR3 has a length of 15 residues. The CDR3 DNA has 45 bases and is translated from base 1. Overall results and qualifications from the work: Post-SBRT Shannon entropy and its change from baseline were lower in patients who developed distant metastases; baseline Shannon entropy was not associated with metastases. None of the reported P values were adjusted for multiple comparisons. Limitations of the study included a small cohort and short follow-up, and the study findings need independent validation. Whether the expanded TCR clones were tumor-specific was not determined. TRBV and TRBJ usage frequencies reportedly differed by metastasis status, in two V genes at baseline and in ten or so V and two J genes after SBRT. A decrease in unique TCR clone counts was observed after SBRT (median about 10,000 before versus several thousand after; Wilcoxon paired P=0.011).

All patients had node-negative disease on CT and PET/CT, and none had a history of other malignancies or had previously received chemotherapy or radiotherapy. About 6.3 milliliters of peripheral venous blood were drawn into EDTA tubes at each of two time points. PBMCs were isolated by Ficoll-Paque Plus density-gradient centrifugation. Immediately after collection, samples were stored at -80 degrees C until analysis. Two rounds of multiplex PCR on genomic DNA were used to amplify the TCR beta CDR3 region. The first PCR round used primers specific to each TRBV and TRBJ gene, and the primer sequences were filed in Chinese patent CN105087789A. Universal primers were used in the second round of PCR. The Roche High Pure PCR Template Preparation Kit was used to extract genomic DNA from frozen PBMCs. Paired-end sequencing with 151 bp reads was performed on the libraries using an Illumina HiSeq 3000. From the authors' description of their analysis: CutAdapt was used to discard raw reads that did not contain the multiplex PCR primer sequences. PEAR was used to merge high-quality paired reads into contigs. By aligning each contig to reference sequences, MiXCR assigned the TRB V, D and J gene segments to that contig. To remove sequencing errors, CDR3 sequences were clustered according to base quality and sequence similarity. Shannon entropy normalized by the natural log of productive TCR sequence number was used as the measure of diversity. One minus Shannon entropy divided by the natural log of the number of unique clonotypes was used as the definition of clonality. Using the Youden index from ROC curves, the researchers picked the repertoire-metric cut-offs for progression-free survival, and all analyses were carried out in R 3.5.3. Using fastp at Q25 and MiXCR, TCRdb reprocessed the public reads and kept productive beta chains. Every distinct CDR3 protein forms one entry, paired with its most common genes and DNA. The V and J calls reflect TCRdb's pipeline rather than the authors' work. Within this sample are around 20,000 distinct CDR3 sequences, with around 50% of them counted one time only. Jointly, the top ten make up around 27% of the sample.

The sequence derives from a donor of 50 years or more with non-small cell lung cancer. The sequenced sample was PBMCs, obtained before or after stereotactic body radiation therapy (not recorded which). The chain is encoded by TRBV5-4 joined to TRBJ2-7; 10 bases in between match TRBD1. The sequenced DNA: TGTACCAGCAGCATCTGGACAGGGGGTCCCTACGAGCAGTACTTC. Protein translation: CTSSIWTGGPYEQYF. The variable domain in full, with residues beyond the CDR3 obtained from the reference TRBV5-4 and TRBJ2-7 genes, is ETGVTQSPTHLIKTRGQQVTLRCSSQSGHNTVSWYQQALGQGPQFIFQYYREEENGRGNFPPRFSGLQFPNYSSELNVNALELDDSALYLCTSSIWTGGPYEQYFGPGTRLTVT.